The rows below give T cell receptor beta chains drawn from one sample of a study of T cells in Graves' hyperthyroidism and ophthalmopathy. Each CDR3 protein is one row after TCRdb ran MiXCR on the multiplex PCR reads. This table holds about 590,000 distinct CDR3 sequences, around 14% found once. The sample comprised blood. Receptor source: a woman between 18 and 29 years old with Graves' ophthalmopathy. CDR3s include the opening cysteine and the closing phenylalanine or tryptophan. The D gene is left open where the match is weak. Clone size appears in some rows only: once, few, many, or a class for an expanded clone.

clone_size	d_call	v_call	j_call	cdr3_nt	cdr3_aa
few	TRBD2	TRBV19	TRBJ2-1	TGTGCCAGTAGTACATGGGACTACCTGGCGGGAGTTCGGGAGCAGTTCTTC	CASSTWDYLAGVREQFF
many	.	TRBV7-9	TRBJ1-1	TGTGCCAGCAGCCCGGTGGGGGGGGCGAACACTGAAGCTTTCTTT	CASSPVGGANTEAFF
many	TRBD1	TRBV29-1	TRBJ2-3	TGCAGCGTTCCGGGACAGAGCACAGATACGCAGTATTTT	CSVPGQSTDTQYF
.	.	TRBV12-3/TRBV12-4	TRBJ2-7	TGTGCCAGCAGTTTAGCGAAACCCTACGAGCAGTACTTC	CASSLAKPYEQYF
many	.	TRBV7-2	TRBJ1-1	TGTGCCAGCAGCCCATTCAGGGTGAACACTGAAGCTTTCTTT	CASSPFRVNTEAFF
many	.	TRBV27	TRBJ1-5	TGTACCAGCAGTTCAGGGCAGTACAATCAGCCCCAGCATTTT	CTSSSGQYNQPQHF
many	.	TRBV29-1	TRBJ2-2	TGCAGCGTTCGAGGAGCGGCTTACACCGGGGAGCTGTTTTTT	CSVRGAAYTGELFF
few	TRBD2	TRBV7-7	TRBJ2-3	TGTGCTAGCAGCCCAGGACTAGTGCCAGATACGCAGTATTTT	CASSPGLVPDTQYF
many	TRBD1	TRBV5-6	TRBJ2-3	TGTGCCAGCAGCTTGGGGGACAGGAAACTCACAGATACGCAGTATTTT	CASSLGDRKLTDTQYF
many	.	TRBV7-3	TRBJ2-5	TGTGCCAGCAGCCAAGGAGGGCCTGAGACCCAGTACTTC	CASSQGGPETQYF
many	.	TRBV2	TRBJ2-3	TGTGCCAGCATATCGCTAGATACGCAGTATTTT	CASISLDTQYF
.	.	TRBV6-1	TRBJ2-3	TGTGCCTGGGGAGAGCGCTGGCAGTATTTT	CAWGERWQYF
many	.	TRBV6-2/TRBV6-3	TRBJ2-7	TGTGCCAGCAGTTACGGAATGACCTCCTACGAGCAGTACTTC	CASSYGMTSYEQYF
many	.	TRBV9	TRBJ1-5	TGTGCCAGCAGCGTTGGCGGCAGCAATCAGCCCCAGCATTTT	CASSVGGSNQPQHF
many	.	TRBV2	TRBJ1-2	TGTGCCAGCAGTGAGACTTATTTAAACTATGGCTACACCTTC	CASSETYLNYGYTF
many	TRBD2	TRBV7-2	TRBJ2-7	TGTGCCAGCAGTTTATCCAGCGGGAGGACGGGCGAGCAGTACTTC	CASSLSSGRTGEQYF
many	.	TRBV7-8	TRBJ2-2	TGTGCCAGCAGCTTAGGCCGAGGGGACACCGGGGAGCTGTTTTTT	CASSLGRGDTGELFF
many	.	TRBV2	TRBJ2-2	TGTGCCAGCAGAGGGGGGGCGGGAGTGAACACCGGGGAGCTGTTTTTT	CASRGGAGVNTGELFF
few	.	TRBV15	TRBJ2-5	TGTGCCACCAGCAGAGATCTCTGGGGGGAGACCCAGTACTTC	CATSRDLWGETQYF
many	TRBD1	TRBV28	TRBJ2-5	TGTGCCAGCAGCCCTTACAGGGGGCGGGAGACCCAGTACTTC	CASSPYRGRETQYF
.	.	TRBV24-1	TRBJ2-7	TGTGCCACCAGTGGGGAGGGGGGCCACGAGCAGTACTTC	CATSGEGGHEQYF
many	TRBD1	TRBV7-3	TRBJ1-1	TGTGCCAGCAGCTCATCGGGACAGTTAAACACTGAAGCTTTCTTT	CASSSSGQLNTEAFF
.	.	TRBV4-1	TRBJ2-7	TGCGCCAGCAGCCAAGAGCAGGTCAGCGAGCAGTACTTC	CASSQEQVSEQYF
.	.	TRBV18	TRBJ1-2	TGTGCCAGCTCACCACAGCCGGAATTAGGGTATGGCTACACCTTC	CASSPQPELGYGYTF
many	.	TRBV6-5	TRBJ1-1	TGTGCCAGCAGTTACTCGCTAGAGATGAACACTGAAGCTTTCTTT	CASSYSLEMNTEAFF
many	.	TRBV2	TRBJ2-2	TGTGCCAGCAGTGAAAACGGGATCGTCACCGGGGAGCTGTTTTTT	CASSENGIVTGELFF
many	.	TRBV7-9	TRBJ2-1	TGTGCCAGCAGCTTGGTTGTCCGGGCGGCCGACAATGAGCAGTTCTTC	CASSLVVRAADNEQFF
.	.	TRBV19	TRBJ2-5	TGTGCCAGTAGTCCGGACAGAGAGACCCAGTACTTC	CASSPDRETQYF
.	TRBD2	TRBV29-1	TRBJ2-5	TGCAGCGTTGGGGTTTCGGGGGGCCAAGAGACCCAGTACTTC	CSVGVSGGQETQYF
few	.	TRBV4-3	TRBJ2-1	TGCGCCAGCAGCCAAGCAGTAGGAACGGGGCACAATGAGCAGTTCTTC	CASSQAVGTGHNEQFF
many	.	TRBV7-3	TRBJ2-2	TGTGCCAGCAGCGGGGTGGCGAACACCGGGGAGCTGTTTTTT	CASSGVANTGELFF
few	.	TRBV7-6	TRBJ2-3	TGTGCCAGCAGCTTAGTAGTCGAGACAGGCGGGGTCACAGATACGCAGTATTTT	CASSLVVETGGVTDTQYF
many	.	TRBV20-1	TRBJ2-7	TGCAGTGCTAGGGGAGGACAAAGGCTTCCCTCCTACGAGCAGTACTTC	CSARGGQRLPSYEQYF
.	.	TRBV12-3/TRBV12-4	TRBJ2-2	TGTGCCAGCAGTTTAAGAGGGGTGGGGACCGGGGAGCTGTTTTTT	CASSLRGVGTGELFF
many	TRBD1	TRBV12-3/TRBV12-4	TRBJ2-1	TGTGCCAGCAGTTTCTCCGGGACAGTGGCGGTCAATGAGCAGTTCTTC	CASSFSGTVAVNEQFF
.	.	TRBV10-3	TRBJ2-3	TGTGCCATCAGTGCAAGGGAGCGGATCACAGATACGCAGTATTTT	CAISARERITDTQYF
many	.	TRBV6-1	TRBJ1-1	TGTGCCAGCAGTGAAGTTTACGCTGAAGCTTTCTTT	CASSEVYAEAFF
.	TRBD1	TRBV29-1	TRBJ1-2	TGCAGCGCGAGACAGGGGGCGCCAGGCTACACCTTC	CSARQGAPGYTF
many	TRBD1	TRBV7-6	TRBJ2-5	TGTGCCAGCAGCAAGGGACAGGGCGGAGAGACCCAGTACTTC	CASSKGQGGETQYF
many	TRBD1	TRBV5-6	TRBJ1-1	TGTGCCAGCAGCTTGGTTGCAGGGGGCAACACTGAAGCTTTCTTT	CASSLVAGGNTEAFF
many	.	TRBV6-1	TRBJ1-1	TGTGCCAGCAGAAGAATATGGGGAATAATGAACACTGAAGCTTTCTTT	CASRRIWGIMNTEAFF
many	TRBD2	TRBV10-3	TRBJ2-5	TGTGCCATCAGTGAATCCAGCGGGAGTCGCACCCAGTACTTC	CAISESSGSRTQYF
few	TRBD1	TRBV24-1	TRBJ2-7	TGTGCCACCAGTGATTTGCAGAGGGACAGGATCCACGAGCAGTACTTC	CATSDLQRDRIHEQYF
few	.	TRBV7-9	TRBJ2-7	TGTGCCAGCAGCTTAGTCCCCCACTACGAGCAGTACTTC	CASSLVPHYEQYF
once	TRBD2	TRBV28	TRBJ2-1	TGTGCCAGCAGTTTAGACGCTAGCGGGAGGCCCACCTACAATGAGCAGTTCTTC	CASSLDASGRPTYNEQFF
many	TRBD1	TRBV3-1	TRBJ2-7	TGTGCCAGCAGCCGACAGGGGATCTACGAGCAGTACTTC	CASSRQGIYEQYF